Below, 29 T cell receptor beta chains from the same sample are listed, as sequenced in a study of OX40 agonist ivuxolimab in advanced cancers. Data came from immunoSEQ multiplex PCR; TCRdb stores just in-frame clones and leaves some out. The table records approximately 82,000 clones, 87% of them present only once. Sequenced here: CD4+ or CD8+ T cells sorted from blood, sampled in a trial of the OX40 agonist ivuxolimab. Receptors originate from an adult with an advanced solid tumor such as melanoma, head and neck, liver or kidney cancer.

The chain combines TRBV30 with TRBJ1-4, with D perhaps matching TRBD1 (5 bases). The CDR3 sequence is 12 residues long. CDR1 is GTSNPN and CDR2 is SVGIG in the germline V gene (reference sequence). Trimming removed 0 bases at V and 10 bases at J, with 9 bases between. CDR3 sequence (DNA): TGTGCCTGGAGTGTATGGGGCCGAAAACTGTTTTTT. Protein product: CAWSVWGRKLFF.

The V and J genes are TRBV27 and TRBJ2-1, with 7 bases that match TRBD1. Germline V gene lookup returns CDR1 MNHEY and CDR2 SMNVEV (reference sequence). There are 15 residues in the CDR3. V shed 7 bases, J shed 10 bases, and the junction held 16 bases outside the gene matches. The CDR3, as DNA: TGTGCCAGCAATCGAGGACAGGCCACCTTCCGGGAGCAGTTCTTC. Its protein product is CASNRGQATFREQFF.

CDR3 nucleotide sequence: TGTGCCAGCTCACCAGTGGGGAAGAATTCACCCCTCCACTTT. Encoded protein: CASSPVGKNSPLHF. The rearrangement uses TRBV18 and TRBJ1-6; D call uncertain. This CDR3 contains 14 residues. Trimming shortened V by 2 bases and J by 7 bases, and 9 bases separated the two germline ends. Per the germline V gene, CDR1 is KGHSH and CDR2 is LQKENI. Combining the CDR3 with reference TRBV18 and TRBJ1-6 gives the whole variable domain NAGVMQNPRHLVRRRGQEARLRCSPMKGHSHVYWYRQLPEEGLKFMVYLQKENIIDESGMPKERFSAEFPKEGPSILRIQQVVRGDSAAYFCASSPVGKNSPLHFGNGTRLTVT.

The chain uses TRBV9 and TRBJ2-1; 8 bases line up with TRBD2. Trimming took 0 bases from V and 2 from J; bases not matched to a gene: 1. This CDR3 has 15 residues. CDR1 SGDLS and CDR2 YYNGEE come from the germline V gene. CDR3 nucleotide sequence: TGTGCCAGCAGCGTAGTTAGCGGGGCCTACAATGAGCAGTTCTTC. It translates to CASSVVSGAYNEQFF.

This chain uses TRBV19 with TRBJ1-1; weak D call: TRBD1 (5 bases). The CDR3 spans 15 residues. Germline loops: CDR1 LNHDA, CDR2 SQIVND (reference sequence). The V end lost 7 bases, the J end lost 5 bases, and 20 bases lay between the germline ends. The CDR3 loop is CASTNYGGVRTEAFF. The CDR3 DNA reads as TGTGCCAGTACAAACTATGGGGGGGTGAGGACTGAAGCTTTCTTT.

V gene TRBV30 combines with J gene TRBJ2-1, with 7 bases matching TRBD1. This CDR3 contains 15 residues. Per the germline V gene, CDR1 is GTSNPN and CDR2 is SVGIG (reference sequence). J gave up 5 bases and V 2 bases, and 9 bases lay outside the gene matches. CDR3 in DNA: TGTGCCTGGAGTTGGGGACAGCTCCTGAACAATGAGCAGTTCTTC. Translation gives CAWSWGQLLNNEQFF.

The genes are TRBV7-2 and TRBJ1-3; TRBD1 might be the D (5 bases). Per germline, CDR1 SGHTA and CDR2 FQGNSA. The CDR3 runs 15 residues. Trimming shortened V by 6 bases and J by 4 bases, and 16 bases separated the two germline ends. CDR3 sequence (DNA): TGTGCCAGCAGTTCATCCAGGGCGTCGGGAAACACCATATATTTT. It codes for CASSSSRASGNTIYF.

This clone was found once. V and J are TRBV7-8 and TRBJ2-5; no clear D. V shed 0 bases and J shed 3 bases, with 11 bases lying between them. Germline assignment: CDR1 SGHVS and CDR2 FQNEAQ. This CDR3 contains 15 residues. The CDR3 protein is CASSLAGRPEETQYF. The CDR3 coding sequence is TGTGCCAGCAGCTTAGCGGGAAGGCCTGAAGAGACCCAGTACTTC.

This clone was observed a handful of times. CDR3 in amino acids: CASSRAGEETQYF. The CDR3 DNA reads as TGCGCCAGCAGCCGGGCAGGCGAAGAGACCCAGTACTTC. The J gene is TRBJ2-5, the V gene TRBV4-1; D ambiguous. Germline CDR1 reads MGHRA; CDR2 reads YSYEKL. The length of the CDR3 is 13 residues. Trimming took off 4 bases at V and 3 bases at J, with 9 bases between the two ends.

With regard to this clone: Other DNA variants within this sample encode the same CDR3. The chain joins TRBV7-2 to TRBJ2-7; 7 bases are a match to TRBD1. With 1 base clipped from V and 3 bases from J, the junction kept 3 bases outside the gene matches. CDR3 size: 14 residues. Germline V gives CDR1 SGHTA, CDR2 FQGNSA. The CDR3 DNA follows: TGTGCCAGCAGCTTAGGACAGGGTTTCTACGAGCAGTACTTC. As protein: CASSLGQGFYEQYF.

The chain couples TRBV7-2 to TRBJ1-3; maybe TRBD1 (5 bases). V was clipped by 3 bases and J by 0 bases, with 6 bases between them. CDR1 is SGHTA and CDR2 is FQGNSA in the germline V gene. The CDR3 covers 14 residues. This chain's CDR3 is CASSFDSSGNTIYF. CDR3 nucleotides: TGTGCCAGCAGCTTCGACAGCTCTGGAAACACCATATATTTT.

V and J are TRBV5-4 and TRBJ2-1; D is possibly TRBD2 (5 bases). Germline values: CDR1 SGHNT, CDR2 YYREEE (reference sequence). This CDR3 is built from 15 residues. Trimming took off 4 bases at V and 0 bases at J, with 11 bases between the two ends. The CDR3 here is CASSTTKSSYNEQFF. The CDR3, as DNA: TGTGCCAGCAGCACGACTAAGAGCTCCTACAATGAGCAGTTCTTC.

The CDR3 here is CASSQVTSGVGTGELFF. DNA for the CDR3: TGTGCCAGCAGCCAAGTGACTAGCGGGGTCGGAACCGGGGAGCTGTTTTTT. This rearrangement joins TRBV4-2 to TRBJ2-2; 11 bases line up with TRBD2. Germline CDR1 and CDR2: LGHNA and YNFKEQ. CDR3 length: 17 amino acids. V dropped 1 base and J dropped 5; count of bases not matched to a gene: 6.

The genes are TRBV6-1 and TRBJ2-7; 10 bases are a match to TRBD2. V was pared by 3 bases and J by 0 bases, with 5 bases of the junction left unmatched. The CDR3 is made up of 16 amino acids. CDR1 and CDR2 from the germline V gene are MNHNS and SASEGT. The CDR3 sequence: CASSEAGLASSYEQYF. The CDR3, as DNA: TGTGCCAGCAGTGAGGCGGGACTAGCGAGCTCCTACGAGCAGTACTTC.

Points on this clone: At one of its ends the junction is not consistent with the germline gene, which may arise from a read error. The rearrangement joins TRBV5-4 to TRBJ2-1; TRBD2 matches at 7 bases. This CDR3 comprises 13 residues. CDR1 and CDR2 from the germline V gene are SGHNT and YYREEE (reference sequence). The CDR3 spells CASSDLSRGELFF. CDR3 nucleotides: TGTGCCAGCAGCGACTTGAGCCGGGGGGAGCTGTTCTTC.

This chain uses TRBV30 with TRBJ2-5, with a tentative D call TRBD1 (5 bases). The CDR3 sequence is 13 residues long. Germline V gene lookup returns CDR1 GTSNPN and CDR2 SVGIG (reference sequence). V lost 2 bases and J lost 4, with 11 bases in between. The CDR3 sequence is CAWSLRVPETQYF. CDR3 coding DNA: TGTGCCTGGAGTCTCAGGGTCCCAGAGACCCAGTACTTC.

The rearrangement uses TRBV6-1 and TRBJ2-6; D gene uncertain. The CDR3 spans 15 residues. Germline CDR1 MNHNS, CDR2 SASEGT. V was clipped by 4 bases and J by 1 base, with 8 bases between them. The CDR3 coding sequence is TGTGCCAGCAGTGCCCTAGGGTCTGGGGCCAACGTCCTGACTTTC. This gives the protein CASSALGSGANVLTF.

The V gene is TRBV14, the J gene TRBJ2-1, with 10 bases fitting TRBD2. The V gene's germline CDR1 is SGHDN and CDR2 FVKESK. CDR3 length equals 17 residues. V was pared by 5 bases and J by 6 bases, with 13 bases of the junction left unmatched. DNA for the CDR3: TGTGCCAGCAGCTACCAACTCGATAGCGGGAGGCCCAATGAGCAGTTCTTC. This translates into CASSYQLDSGRPNEQFF.

The chain employs TRBV29-1 and TRBJ2-1; 9 bases match TRBD2. Germline-derived CDR1 and CDR2 are SQVTM and ANQGSEA. The trim removed 6 bases at V and 6 bases at J, leaving 9 bases unmatched. The CDR3 has 14 residues. The CDR3 bases are TGCAGCGTCGGCGTGGCGGGGGGGCCCAATGAGCAGTTCTTC. It codes for CSVGVAGGPNEQFF.

This rearrangement joins TRBV28 to TRBJ1-2; 8 bases map to TRBD1. V trimming: 5 bases; J trimming: 8 bases; junction bases outside the gene matches: 13. The CDR3 runs 15 residues. Looked up from germline, CDR1 is MDHEN and CDR2 is SYDVKM. The CDR3 is CASSLLRGRGEGYTF. Written as DNA, the CDR3 is TGTGCCAGCAGTCTCCTCAGGGGGCGCGGCGAAGGCTACACCTTC.

This clone was observed a handful of times. This rearrangement joins TRBV14 to TRBJ2-2; D uncertain. The CDR3 runs 13 residues. Germline V gives CDR1 SGHDN, CDR2 FVKESK. With 4 bases removed from V and 8 bases from J, the gap between germline ends came to 11 bases. This chain's CDR3 is CASSLQYYGELFF. CDR3 in DNA: TGTGCCAGCAGCCTACAGTATTATGGGGAGCTGTTTTTT.

The chain joins TRBV30 to TRBJ1-1; no firm D call. Per the germline V gene, CDR1 is GTSNPN and CDR2 is SVGIG (reference sequence). CDR3 size: 13 residues. Deletions cut 0 bases from V and 6 bases from J, with 11 bases between. The CDR3 is CAWSVLVGAEAFF. In nucleotides, the CDR3 is TGTGCCTGGAGTGTACTCGTAGGCGCTGAAGCTTTCTTT.

The genes are TRBV18 and TRBJ2-7; D may be TRBD2 (6 bases). Between the trimmed V and J ends, which lost 3 bases and 4 bases, there was a span of 19 bases. The CDR3 sequence is 16 residues long. Germline V gene sequence: CDR1 KGHSH, CDR2 LQKENI. CDR3 in DNA: TGTGCCAGCTCACCGGGACTCAAGGCCGGGAAATACGAGCAGTACTTC. Protein product: CASSPGLKAGKYEQYF. Full variable domain (remainder filled in from reference TRBV18 and TRBJ2-7): NAGVMQNPRHLVRRRGQEARLRCSPMKGHSHVYWYRQLPEEGLKFMVYLQKENIIDESGMPKERFSAEFPKEGPSILRIQQVVRGDSAAYFCASSPGLKAGKYEQYFGPGTRLTVT.

V is TRBV18 and J is TRBJ2-7; D might be TRBD2 (5 bases). V was cut by 5 bases and J by 0 bases, with 8 bases left in between. This CDR3 has 13 residues. The germline CDR1 and CDR2 sequences are KGHSH and LQKENI. In DNA, the CDR3 is TGTGCCAGCTCAGATGGACTCTCCTACGAGCAGTACTTC. It specifies CASSDGLSYEQYF.

The J gene is TRBJ1-5, the V gene TRBV27, with D uncertain. This CDR3 comprises 15 residues. Germline assignment: CDR1 MNHEY and CDR2 SMNVEV (reference sequence). With 2 bases removed from V and 0 bases from J, the gap between germline ends came to 8 bases. The chain's CDR3 is CASSLGSYSNQPQHF. Written as DNA, the CDR3 is TGTGCCAGCAGTTTAGGCAGTTATAGCAATCAGCCCCAGCATTTT.

This chain uses TRBV19 with TRBJ2-3; D ambiguous. With 6 bases removed from V and 5 bases from J, the gap between germline ends came to 12 bases. In germline, CDR1 is LNHDA, CDR2 SQIVND (reference sequence). CDR3 length equals 13 residues. CDR3 sequence (DNA): TGTGCCAGTAGACCGGGCCAACGAGATACGCAGTATTTT. Its translation is CASRPGQRDTQYF.

V gene TRBV7-2 combines with J gene TRBJ2-7; no clear D gene. This CDR3 is built from 13 residues. Deletions cut 3 bases from V and 6 bases from J, with 12 bases between. Germline V gene sequence: CDR1 SGHTA, CDR2 FQGNSA. For the CDR3, the DNA is TGTGCCAGCAGCTTGAGGTGGGCGGTCGAGCAGTACTTC. It codes for CASSLRWAVEQYF.

The chain has TRBV6-5 and TRBJ1-6, with D possibly being TRBD1 (6 bases). The CDR3 loop spans 14 amino acids. V dropped 5 bases and J dropped 9 bases, with 14 bases sitting between them. Germline assignment: CDR1 MNHEY and CDR2 SVGAGI. The CDR3 DNA is TGTGCCAGCAGTACGACAGGCTCGGGTTCACCCCTCCACTTT. It codes for CASSTTGSGSPLHF.

The CDR3 nucleotides are TGTGCCAGCATGGGGGTAAGATATTCTTCACCCCTCCACTTT. Protein product: CASMGVRYSSPLHF. The chain couples TRBV2 to TRBJ1-6, with a possible D match to TRBD1 (5 bases). The germline gives CDR1 SNHLY, CDR2 FYNNEI. The CDR3 runs to 14 residues. The germline V and J ends were trimmed by 7 bases and 9 bases, with 16 bases remaining between them. Based on the CDR3 plus reference TRBV2 and TRBJ1-6, the full variable domain is EPEVTQTPSHQVTQMGQEVILRCVPISNHLYFYWYRQILGQKVEFLVSFYNNEISEKSEIFDDQFSVERPDGSNFTLKIRSTKLEDSAMYFCASMGVRYSSPLHFGNGTRLTVT.